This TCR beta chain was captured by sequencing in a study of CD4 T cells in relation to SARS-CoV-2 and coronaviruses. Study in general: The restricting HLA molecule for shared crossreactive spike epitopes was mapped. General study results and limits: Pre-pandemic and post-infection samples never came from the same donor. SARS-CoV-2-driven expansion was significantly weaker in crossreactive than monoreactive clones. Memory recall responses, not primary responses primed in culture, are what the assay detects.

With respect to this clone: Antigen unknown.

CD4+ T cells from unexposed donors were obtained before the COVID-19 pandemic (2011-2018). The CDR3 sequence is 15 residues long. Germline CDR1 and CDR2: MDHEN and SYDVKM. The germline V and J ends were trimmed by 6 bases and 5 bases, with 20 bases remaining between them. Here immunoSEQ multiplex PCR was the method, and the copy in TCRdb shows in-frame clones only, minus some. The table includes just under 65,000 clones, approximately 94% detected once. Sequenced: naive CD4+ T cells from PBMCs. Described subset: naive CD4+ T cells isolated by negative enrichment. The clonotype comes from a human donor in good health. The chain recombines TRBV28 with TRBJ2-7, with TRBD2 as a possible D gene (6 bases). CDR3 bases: TGTGCCAGCAGAGAGGACGGGAGTGCTGGCAACGAGCAGTACTTC. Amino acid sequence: CASREDGSAGNEQYF. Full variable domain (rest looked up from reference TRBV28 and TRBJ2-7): DVKVTQSSRYLVKRTGEKVFLECVQDMDHENMFWYRQDPGLGLRLIYFSYDVKMKEKGDIPEGYSVSREKKERFSLILESASTNQTSMYLCASREDGSAGNEQYFGPGTRLTVT.